The 8 T cell receptor beta chains below all came from one sample that was sequenced in a study of beta chain features in type 1 diabetes. The entirety of the isolated RNA underwent reverse transcription, so expressed TCRB transcripts were sequenced. Clones were read by immunoSEQ multiplex PCR, and TCRdb kept only the in-frame ones, dropping some. The table has hundreds of thousands of clones, approximately 15% seen once. Material for sequencing was naive CD4+ T cells from blood. Receptors were obtained from a man younger than 45 in good health.

The chain recombines TRBV6-6 with TRBJ2-7; D gene unclear. CDR1 and CDR2 from the germline V gene are MNHNY and SVGAGI (reference sequence). This CDR3 comprises 12 residues. Trimming took off 7 bases at V and 1 base at J, with 8 bases between the two ends. The CDR3 is CASKGVSYEQYF. The CDR3 nucleotides read TGTGCCAGCAAGGGCGTTTCCTACGAGCAGTACTTC.

This clone was seen only a few times. CDR3 sequence (DNA): TGTGCCAGCACCCGGGACCTTAAGAACACTGAAGCTTTCTTT. As protein: CASTRDLKNTEAFF. V usage is TRBV6-5 and J usage is TRBJ1-1, with a tentative D call TRBD1 (5 bases). The CDR3 has 14 amino acids. Germline CDR1 and CDR2: MNHEY and SVGAGI. Deletions cut 7 bases from V and 1 base from J, with 13 bases between.

This clone has a handful of counts. V is TRBV9 and J is TRBJ2-1; TRBD2 matches 8 bases. CDR3 length equals 14 residues. V shed 2 bases, J shed 6 bases, and the junction held 4 bases outside the gene matches. Germline-derived CDR1 and CDR2 are SGDLS and YYNGEE. The CDR3 is CASSVAGGANEQFF. DNA of the CDR3: TGTGCCAGCAGCGTGGCCGGGGGGGCCAATGAGCAGTTCTTC.

The V call is TRBV5-4, the J call TRBJ2-1, with 14 positions matching TRBD2. Looked up from germline, CDR1 is SGHNT and CDR2 is YYREEE (reference sequence). Germline trimming cut 3 bases from V and 1 base from J; bases unmatched to any gene: 3. This CDR3 is 17 amino acids long. CDR3 DNA: TGTGCCAGCAGCTCCGGGACTAGCGGGAGTTCCTACAATGAGCAGTTCTTC. This gives the protein CASSSGTSGSSYNEQFF.

The table lists this clone with a few counts. The rearrangement uses TRBV19 and TRBJ2-7; tentatively, D is TRBD2 (5 bases). This CDR3 comprises 11 residues. Germline V gives CDR1 LNHDA, CDR2 SQIVND (reference sequence). CDR3 loop: CAPMRAYEQYV. For the CDR3, the DNA is TGTGCTCCGATGAGGGCATACGAGCAGTACGTC.

There are a few counts of this clone. The chain recombines TRBV23-1 with TRBJ2-2; a weak D match, TRBD2 (5 bases). TRBV23-1 is filed as an ORF, its function uncertain. CDR3 length: 17 residues. Trimming took 0 bases from V and 0 from J, leaving 11 bases between them. The CDR3 coding sequence is TGCGCCAGCAGTCAATCCGGACGGGGATCGAACACCGGGGAGCTGTTTTTT. Translated, it gives CASSQSGRGSNTGELFF.

The V call is TRBV25-1, the J call TRBJ2-3; TRBD2 agrees at 8 bases. Germline assignment: CDR1 MGHDK and CDR2 SYGVNS. Trimming at V came to 2 bases and at J to 2 bases, leaving 3 bases not matched to a gene. The CDR3 is made up of 15 amino acids. For the CDR3, the DNA is TGTGCCAGCAGTGAAGAAGCGGGAGTCACAGATACGCAGTATTTT. It codes for CASSEEAGVTDTQYF. The variable domain in full, with the rest retrieved from reference TRBV25-1 and TRBJ2-3, is EADIYQTPRYLVIGTGKKITLECSQTMGHDKMYWYQQDPGMELHLIHYSYGVNSTEKGDLSSESTVSRIRTEHFPLTLESARPSHTSQYLCASSEEAGVTDTQYFGPGTRLTVL.

The gene calls are TRBV5-4 and TRBJ1-1; no clear D gene. Per germline, CDR1 SGHNT and CDR2 YYREEE (reference sequence). Trimming took 4 bases from V and 5 from J, leaving 15 bases between them. The CDR3 contains 14 residues. CDR3 in amino acids: CASSEHGIGTEAFF. The CDR3 DNA reads as TGTGCCAGCAGCGAACACGGAATTGGGACTGAAGCTTTCTTT.